This is a list of T cell receptor beta chains from one sample in a study of T cells in Graves' hyperthyroidism and ophthalmopathy. TCRdb independently ran MiXCR on the multiplex PCR reads; one entry per CDR3 protein. Of 450,000 to 650,000 distinct CDR3 sequences listed, less than 25% are singletons. The sequenced sample consisted of blood. These receptors were taken from a man younger than 30 with Graves' hyperthyroidism. Each CDR3 is given without its conserved first and last residue.

v_gene: TRBV15
len: 13
j_gene: TRBJ1-3
CDR3aa: ATSRGPISGNTIY

v_gene: TRBV28
len: 11
j_gene: TRBJ1-3
CDR3aa: ASVRVSGNTIY

v_gene: TRBV20-1
len: 14
j_gene: TRBJ2-5
CDR3aa: SARDSGRANQETQY

v_gene: TRBV19
len: 10
j_gene: TRBJ1-1
CDR3aa: ATAWGSTEAF

v_gene: TRBV27
len: 13
j_gene: TRBJ2-7
CDR3aa: ASSLGDPRAHEQY

v_gene: TRBV29-1
len: 9
j_gene: TRBJ1-1
CDR3aa: SATTTGAAF

v_gene: TRBV5-1
len: 14
j_gene: TRBJ1-1
CDR3aa: ASSSTATGGSLEAF

v_gene: TRBV2
len: 12
j_gene: TRBJ2-7
CDR3aa: ASSEGGPGYEQY

v_gene: TRBV28
len: 13
j_gene: TRBJ2-5
CDR3aa: ASRDTSFSVQTQY

v_gene: TRBV13
len: 9
j_gene: TRBJ2-7
CDR3aa: ASSYRTDLA

v_gene: TRBV19
len: 13
j_gene: TRBJ1-1
CDR3aa: ASSVLGVGHTEAF

v_gene: TRBV6-1
len: 11
j_gene: TRBJ1-1
CDR3aa: ASTSRENTEAF

v_gene: TRBV6-5
len: 15
j_gene: TRBJ2-7
CDR3aa: ASSYSGSPLHLYEQY

v_gene: TRBV28
len: 12
j_gene: TRBJ1-2
CDR3aa: ASSLGGSNYGYT

v_gene: TRBV3-1
len: 13
j_gene: TRBJ2-7
CDR3aa: ASSQGAGRAYEQY

v_gene: TRBV11-2
len: 12
j_gene: TRBJ2-5
CDR3aa: ASSLDAFGETQY

v_gene: TRBV7-2
len: 13
j_gene: TRBJ2-5
CDR3aa: ASSPTGGRVETQY

v_gene: TRBV5-1
len: 15
j_gene: TRBJ1-1
CDR3aa: ASSLASRGREPTEAF

v_gene: TRBV20-1
len: 14
j_gene: TRBJ2-4
CDR3aa: SAPPRQGATKNIQY

v_gene: TRBV6-1
len: 13
j_gene: TRBJ2-5
CDR3aa: ASSEDSPMGETQY

v_gene: TRBV30
len: 13
j_gene: TRBJ1-1
CDR3aa: AWSSGGRENTEAF

v_gene: TRBV27
len: 8
j_gene: TRBJ2-7
CDR3aa: ASTDYEQY

v_gene: TRBV2
len: 10
j_gene: TRBJ1-2
CDR3aa: ATKVVPYGYT

v_gene: TRBV19
len: 13
j_gene: TRBJ1-1
CDR3aa: ASSTGGTMNTEAF

v_gene: TRBV7-8
len: 13
j_gene: TRBJ1-3
CDR3aa: ASSRDRVTGNTIY

v_gene: TRBV19
len: 10
j_gene: TRBJ1-5
CDR3aa: ASSISGRPQH

v_gene: TRBV12-3/TRBV12-4
len: 10
j_gene: TRBJ1-2
CDR3aa: ASRRQGDGYT

v_gene: TRBV19
len: 12
j_gene: TRBJ1-5
CDR3aa: ASSFGPFGQPQH

v_gene: TRBV6-2/TRBV6-3
len: 12
j_gene: TRBJ2-7
CDR3aa: ASSRWGSSYEQY

v_gene: TRBV2
len: 11
j_gene: TRBJ1-5
CDR3aa: ATADSSNQPQH

v_gene: TRBV29-1
len: 12
j_gene: TRBJ1-2
CDR3aa: SVRMPGQLYGYT

v_gene: TRBV6-1
len: 14
j_gene: TRBJ2-2
CDR3aa: ASTESRSAGTGELF

v_gene: TRBV12-3/TRBV12-4
len: 12
j_gene: TRBJ1-5
CDR3aa: ASRLDHSNQPQH

v_gene: TRBV28
len: 10
j_gene: TRBJ2-7
CDR3aa: ASSYAPYEQY

v_gene: TRBV20-1
len: 11
j_gene: TRBJ2-7
CDR3aa: SAITSPTYEQY

v_gene: TRBV5-6
len: 10
j_gene: TRBJ2-7
CDR3aa: ASSWPMGEQY

v_gene: TRBV15
len: 11
j_gene: TRBJ2-7
CDR3aa: ATSSGRSYEQY

v_gene: TRBV5-5
len: 12
j_gene: TRBJ1-5
CDR3aa: ASSPGNQHQPQH

v_gene: TRBV3-1
len: 13
j_gene: TRBJ1-2
CDR3aa: ASSRRQGGDYGYT

v_gene: TRBV4-1
len: 13
j_gene: TRBJ1-5
CDR3aa: ASNEGGGGNQPQH

v_gene: TRBV10-3
len: 13
j_gene: TRBJ1-5
CDR3aa: AISESAVGDQPQH

v_gene: TRBV12-3/TRBV12-4
len: 12
j_gene: TRBJ1-1
CDR3aa: ASSGQELNTEAF

v_gene: TRBV12-5
len: 11
j_gene: TRBJ2-7
CDR3aa: ASGTDPPLEQY

v_gene: TRBV6-5
len: 11
j_gene: TRBJ2-7
CDR3aa: ASSWDRYYEQY

v_gene: TRBV28
len: 13
j_gene: TRBJ2-5
CDR3aa: ASSPGQGGEETQY